The 25 T cell receptor beta chains presented below share a single source sample, sequenced in a study of T cell responses to AZD1222 COVID-19 vaccine. Sequencing was performed with immunoSEQ multiplex PCR; in TCRdb, only in-frame clones are kept and a portion is missing. The table has around 110,000 clones, 75% to 95% seen once. Material: peripheral blood, obtained 28 days after the second AZD1222 dose. The receptor source for this set is an adult who received the AZD1222 COVID-19 vaccine.

Details on this clone: Germline is not matched at one junction end, which may reflect a read error. The chain uses TRBV29-1 and TRBJ1-1; D is possibly TRBD1 (5 bases). Germline lookup yields CDR1 SQVTM and CDR2 ANQGSEA. The CDR3 covers 12 residues. DNA of the CDR3: TGTTCGGCGGGCCCCCCGGGGGGTGAAGCTTTCTTT. As protein: CSAGPPGGEAFF.

The chain couples TRBV7-8 to TRBJ1-1, with D perhaps matching TRBD1 (5 bases). CDR3 size: 15 residues. V was pared by 7 bases and J by 3 bases, with 18 bases between. Per germline, CDR1 SGHVS and CDR2 FQNEAQ. CDR3 region: CASTNPRGGDTEAFF. CDR3 bases: TGTGCCAGCACTAACCCGCGGGGGGGTGACACTGAAGCTTTCTTT.

The chain joins TRBV2 to TRBJ1-5; 7 positions match TRBD1. The CDR3 length is 12 residues. From germline, CDR1 is SNHLY and CDR2 FYNNEI. The ends lost 7 bases at V and 6 bases at J; junction bases unmatched: 3. The DNA of the CDR3 is TGTGCCAGCACCGACAGGGCTCAGCCCCAGCATTTT. Encoded protein: CASTDRAQPQHF.

This sequence joins TRBV5-4 and TRBJ1-4; possibly TRBD1 for D (6 bases). Germline V gene data show CDR1 as SGHNT and CDR2 as YYREEE (reference sequence). V was cut by 5 bases and J by 3 bases, with 8 bases left in between. The CDR3 runs 13 residues. CDR3 protein: CASSDRSNEKLFF. The CDR3 DNA sequence: TGTGCCAGCAGTGACAGGTCTAATGAAAAACTGTTTTTT. Full variable domain (missing parts from reference TRBV5-4 and TRBJ1-4): ETGVTQSPTHLIKTRGQQVTLRCSSQSGHNTVSWYQQALGQGPQFIFQYYREEENGRGNFPPRFSGLQFPNYSSELNVNALELDDSALYLCASSDRSNEKLFFGSGTQLSVL.

The chain links TRBV15 to TRBJ2-7, with D unclear. This CDR3 contains 17 residues. Germline CDR1 and CDR2: LNHNV and YYDKDF (reference sequence). V was clipped by 0 bases and J by 0 bases, with 15 bases between them. In DNA, the CDR3 is TGTGCCACCAGCAGAGATCCGGAAGGGATGAGCTCCTACGAGCAGTACTTC. Translating it yields CATSRDPEGMSSYEQYF.

The rearrangement links TRBV5-1 to TRBJ2-6, with D possibly being TRBD1 (5 bases). There are 16 residues in the CDR3. The V gene's germline CDR1 is SGHRS and CDR2 YFSETQ. V lost 4 bases, J lost 0 bases, and 11 bases lay in between. The CDR3 spells CASSADTSSGANVLTF. The CDR3 nucleotides are TGCGCCAGCAGCGCGGACACGAGCTCTGGGGCCAACGTCCTGACTTTC.

The chain recombines TRBV24-1 with TRBJ2-7; tentatively, D is TRBD2 (7 bases). The length of the CDR3 is 15 residues. V lost 4 bases, J lost 4 bases, and 16 bases lay in between. CDR1 is KGHDR, CDR2 SFDVKD, per germline. DNA for the CDR3: TGTGCCACCAGTGAGGGAGGGGACAAGGGGTACGAGCAGTACTTC. Encoded protein: CATSEGGDKGYEQYF.

The chain combines TRBV7-9 with TRBJ1-5; a weak D match, TRBD1 (6 bases). The CDR3 covers 16 residues. V lost 6 bases and J 0 bases, leaving 15 bases between the germline ends. Germline V lookup: CDR1 SEHNR, CDR2 FQNEAQ (reference sequence). The CDR3 DNA follows: TGTGCCAGCAGTTCCGAGGGGACACTTAGCAATCAGCCCCAGCATTTT. This gives the protein CASSSEGTLSNQPQHF.

The V call is TRBV10-1, the J call TRBJ2-1; the match to TRBD1 covers 7 bases. V shed 5 bases, J shed 3 bases, and the junction held 4 bases outside the gene matches. CDR1 is WNHNN and CDR2 is SYGVQD in the germline V gene (reference sequence). This CDR3 is built from 14 residues. The CDR3 region is CASSLQGNYNEQFF. CDR3 coding DNA: TGCGCCAGCAGTTTACAGGGGAACTACAATGAGCAGTTCTTC.

This clone was seen a few times. This sample includes further DNA sequences coding for the same CDR3. The CDR3 is CASSYSRTGGGYTF. The CDR3 DNA reads as TGTGCCAGCAGTTACTCGAGGACAGGGGGCGGCTACACCTTC. The chain carries TRBV6-5 and TRBJ1-2; the match to TRBD1 covers 11 bases. CDR3 length equals 14 residues. Germline-derived CDR1 and CDR2 are MNHEY and SVGAGI. V shed 0 bases, J shed 8 bases, and the junction held 2 bases outside the gene matches.

V is TRBV4-1 and J is TRBJ2-7; 9 bases fit TRBD1. The trim removed 5 bases at V and 3 bases at J, leaving 17 bases unmatched. The V gene's germline CDR1 is MGHRA and CDR2 YSYEKL. This CDR3 region has 18 residues. This CDR3 is CASSDIHYRDRGNYEQYF. The DNA of the CDR3 is TGCGCCAGCAGCGACATACACTACCGAGACAGGGGGAACTACGAGCAGTACTTC.

The V gene is TRBV4-1, the J gene TRBJ2-7; possible D gene TRBD2, 6 bases. The CDR3 spans 14 residues. The V end was cut by 4 bases, the J end by 4 bases, with 14 bases between. The germline CDR1 and CDR2 sequences are MGHRA and YSYEKL. Written as DNA, the CDR3 is TGCGCCAGCAGCCCTACTGGGACTTTATACGAGCAGTACTTC. Translating gives CASSPTGTLYEQYF.

The gene calls are TRBV6-5 and TRBJ1-5; D might be TRBD1 (5 bases). This CDR3 comprises 15 residues. V was clipped by 5 bases and J by 4 bases, with 15 bases between them. In germline, CDR1 is MNHEY, CDR2 SVGAGI. The CDR3 loop is CASSRTRGRNQPQHF. As DNA, the CDR3 is TGTGCCAGCAGTCGTACTCGGGGCAGGAATCAGCCCCAGCATTTT.

The rearrangement uses TRBV25-1 and TRBJ1-4; tentatively, D is TRBD1 (6 bases). This CDR3 is built from 15 residues. CDR1 MGHDK and CDR2 SYGVNS come from the germline V gene. V lost 4 bases and J 4 bases, leaving 13 bases between the germline ends. CDR3 residues: CASSAPDSLNEKLFF. In nucleotides, the CDR3 is TGTGCCAGCAGTGCCCCGGACAGCCTTAATGAAAAACTGTTTTTT.

The CDR3 DNA follows: TGCGCCAGCAGCCCGGACCCGACTAGCAATCAGCCCCAGCATTTT. Protein product: CASSPDPTSNQPQHF. The chain employs TRBV5-1 and TRBJ1-5, with D unresolved. Trimming removed 4 bases at V and 0 bases at J, with 11 bases between. Per the germline V gene, CDR1 is SGHRS and CDR2 is YFSETQ. This CDR3 spans 15 amino acids.

This chain uses TRBV10-2 with TRBJ1-2, with no clear D. Per germline, CDR1 WSHSY and CDR2 SAAADI. The CDR3 has 14 residues. The V gene lost 0 bases and the J gene lost 5 bases, with 10 bases spanning the gap. The CDR3 sequence: CASSESRTAYGYTF. The CDR3 DNA follows: TGCGCCAGCAGTGAGTCGAGGACTGCGTATGGCTACACCTTC.

The J gene is TRBJ1-4, the V gene TRBV19; D is undetermined. This CDR3 contains 14 residues. V lost 3 bases and J 6 bases, leaving 11 bases between the germline ends. CDR1 is LNHDA, CDR2 SQIVND, per germline (reference sequence). CDR3 loop: CASSISGADEKLFF. CDR3 in DNA: TGTGCCAGTAGTATCTCGGGCGCGGATGAAAAACTGTTTTTT.

The chain uses TRBV6-5 and TRBJ2-7, with 8 bases aligning to TRBD1. The J segment lost 0 bases and the V segment lost 0 bases, leaving 1 base of the junction unmatched. The germline CDR1 and CDR2 sequences are MNHEY and SVGAGI. CDR3 length equals 15 residues. The CDR3 region is CASSYSGTGSYEQYF. The CDR3 coding sequence is TGTGCCAGCAGTTACTCAGGGACAGGCTCCTACGAGCAGTACTTC.

The chain is built from TRBV27 and TRBJ1-1, with D possibly matching TRBD1 (5 bases). The CDR3 runs 14 residues. Germline CDR1 and CDR2: MNHEY and SMNVEV (reference sequence). The V end was cut by 4 bases, the J end by 0 bases, with 9 bases between. In DNA form, the CDR3 reads TGTGCCAGCAGTTACGGGGGGTTGAACACTGAAGCTTTCTTT. Translating gives CASSYGGLNTEAFF.

The chain carries TRBV27 and TRBJ2-7; 13 bases are shared with TRBD2. Germline-derived CDR1 and CDR2 are MNHEY and SMNVEV (reference sequence). Trimming removed 5 bases from V and 4 bases from J; junction bases left unmatched: 5. This CDR3 spans 15 amino acids. DNA of the CDR3: TGTGCCAGCAGTGGAGGGACTAGCGGGGATTACGAGCAGTACTTC. Its translation: CASSGGTSGDYEQYF.

CDR3 region: CASSLESYNEQFF. DNA for the CDR3: TGTGCCAGCAGCTTAGAAAGCTACAATGAGCAGTTCTTC. This sequence joins TRBV7-9 and TRBJ2-1; D remains ambiguous. There are 13 residues in the CDR3. The germline V gene has CDR1 SEHNR and CDR2 FQNEAQ (reference sequence). Trimming took 1 base from V and 3 from J, leaving 4 bases between them.

The rearrangement uses TRBV19 and TRBJ1-1; D possibly corresponds to TRBD1 (6 bases). The germline V gene has CDR1 LNHDA and CDR2 SQIVND (reference sequence). This CDR3 has 13 residues. Trimming removed 5 bases from V and 7 bases from J, with 14 bases in between. In nucleotides, the CDR3 is TGTGCCAGTAGTCCTCCCGGGACACTTGAAGCTTTCTTT. Translation gives CASSPPGTLEAFF.

This sequence joins TRBV28 and TRBJ1-6, with D unresolved. CDR1 is MDHEN and CDR2 is SYDVKM in the germline V gene. The V end was cut by 1 base, the J end by 0 bases, with 7 bases between. CDR3 size: 16 residues. CDR3 bases: TGTGCCAGCAGTTTATCAATGAGCTCCTATAATTCACCCCTCCACTTT. This gives the protein CASSLSMSSYNSPLHF. The whole variable domain, filled in from reference TRBV28 and TRBJ1-6, reads DVKVTQSSRYLVKRTGEKVFLECVQDMDHENMFWYRQDPGLGLRLIYFSYDVKMKEKGDIPEGYSVSREKKERFSLILESASTNQTSMYLCASSLSMSSYNSPLHFGNGTRLTVT.

The chain is built from TRBV24-1 and TRBJ2-2, with D possibly being TRBD1 (6 bases). The length of the CDR3 is 14 residues. The V end lost 3 bases, the J end lost 7 bases, and 11 bases lay between the germline ends. Germline values: CDR1 KGHDR, CDR2 SFDVKD. Here the CDR3 reads CATSDPGDYGELFF. The CDR3 bases are TGTGCCACCAGTGATCCAGGGGATTACGGGGAGCTGTTTTTT.

The rearrangement uses TRBV6-5 and TRBJ1-1; D is perhaps TRBD1 (5 bases). Germline V CDR1 and CDR2: MNHEY, SVGAGI. This CDR3 region has 14 residues. Trimming took off 6 bases at V and 5 bases at J, with 16 bases between the two ends. The DNA for the CDR3 is TGTGCCAGCAGCGGACATTCGGAAGGGACTGAAGCTTTCTTT. This translates into CASSGHSEGTEAFF.